This entry is about one T cell receptor (beta chain). The ends lost 0 bases at V and 2 bases at J; junction bases unmatched: 4. The CDR3 contains 16 residues. The germline V gene encodes CDR1 KGHSH and CDR2 LQKENI. TCRdb keeps only in-frame clones here, not all; method: immunoSEQ multiplex PCR. In the table there are around 330,000 clones, around 85% of which are singletons. The sample originates from a study of blood T cell repertoires in COVID-19. Sample: PBMCs or T cells enriched from blood (not recorded which). The sequence came from a woman aged 25 to 45 who had been exposed to COVID-19. J is TRBJ2-5 and V is TRBV18, with TRBD1 matching 9 bases. As DNA, the CDR3 is TGTGCCAGCTCACCACCGTTCGGGACAGGGCAAGAGACCCAGTACTTC. It is translated as CASSPPFGTGQETQYF. The full variable domain, in which reference TRBV18 and TRBJ2-5 provide the parts outside the CDR3, is NAGVMQNPRHLVRRRGQEARLRCSPMKGHSHVYWYRQLPEEGLKFMVYLQKENIIDESGMPKERFSAEFPKEGPSILRIQQVVRGDSAAYFCASSPPFGTGQETQYFGPGTRLLVL.